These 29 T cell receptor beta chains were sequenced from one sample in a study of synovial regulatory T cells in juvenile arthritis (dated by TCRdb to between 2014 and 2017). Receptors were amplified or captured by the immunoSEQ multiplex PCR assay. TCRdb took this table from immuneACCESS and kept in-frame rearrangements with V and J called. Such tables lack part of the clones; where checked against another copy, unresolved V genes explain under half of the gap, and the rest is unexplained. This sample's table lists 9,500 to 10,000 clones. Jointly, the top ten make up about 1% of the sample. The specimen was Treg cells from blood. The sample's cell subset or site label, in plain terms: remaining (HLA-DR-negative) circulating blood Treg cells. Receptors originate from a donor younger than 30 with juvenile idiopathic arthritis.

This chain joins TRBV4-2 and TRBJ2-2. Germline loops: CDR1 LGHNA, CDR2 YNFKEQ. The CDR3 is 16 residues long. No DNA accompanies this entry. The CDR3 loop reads CASSDAAGTNTGELFF.

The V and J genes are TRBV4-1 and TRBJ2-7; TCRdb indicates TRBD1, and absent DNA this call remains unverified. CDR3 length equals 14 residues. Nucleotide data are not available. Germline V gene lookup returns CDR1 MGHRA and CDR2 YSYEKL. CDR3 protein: CASSQEEGVYEQYF.

The chain's CDR3 is CASSIYPQPQHF. The rearrangement joins TRBV19 to TRBJ1-5. This CDR3 is built from 12 residues. The protein alone is recorded here. Germline loops: CDR1 LNHDA, CDR2 SQIVND (reference sequence).

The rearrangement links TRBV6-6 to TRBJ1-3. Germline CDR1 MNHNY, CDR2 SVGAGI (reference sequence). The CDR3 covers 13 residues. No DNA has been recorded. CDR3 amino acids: CASSLKGGNTIYF.

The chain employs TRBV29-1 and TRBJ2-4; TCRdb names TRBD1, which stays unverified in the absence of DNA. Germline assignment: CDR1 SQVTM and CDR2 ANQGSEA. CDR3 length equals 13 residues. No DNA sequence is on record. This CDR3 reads CSVEDPVKNIQYF.

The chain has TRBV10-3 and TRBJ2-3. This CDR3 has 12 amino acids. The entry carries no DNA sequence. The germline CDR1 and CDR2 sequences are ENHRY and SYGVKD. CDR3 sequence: CAISESTDTQYF.

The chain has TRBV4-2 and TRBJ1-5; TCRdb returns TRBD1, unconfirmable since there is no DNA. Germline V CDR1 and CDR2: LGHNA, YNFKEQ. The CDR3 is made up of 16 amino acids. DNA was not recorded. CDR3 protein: CASSQDPGVSNQPQHF.

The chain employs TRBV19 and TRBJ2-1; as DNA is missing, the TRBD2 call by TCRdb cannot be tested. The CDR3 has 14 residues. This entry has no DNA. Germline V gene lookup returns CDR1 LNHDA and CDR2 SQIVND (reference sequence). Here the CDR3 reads CASSITGGDNEQFF.

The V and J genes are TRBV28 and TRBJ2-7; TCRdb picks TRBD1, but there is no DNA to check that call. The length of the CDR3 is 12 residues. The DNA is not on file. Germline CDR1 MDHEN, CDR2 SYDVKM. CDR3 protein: CASTETGFQQYF.

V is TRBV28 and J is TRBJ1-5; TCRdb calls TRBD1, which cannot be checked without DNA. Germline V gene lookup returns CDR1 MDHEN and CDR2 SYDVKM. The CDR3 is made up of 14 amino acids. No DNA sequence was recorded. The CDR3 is CASSRDSYNQPQHF.

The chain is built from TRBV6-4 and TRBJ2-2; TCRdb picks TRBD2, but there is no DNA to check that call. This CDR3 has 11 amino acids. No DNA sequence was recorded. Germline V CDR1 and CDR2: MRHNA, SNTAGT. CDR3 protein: CATFRGSGLFF.

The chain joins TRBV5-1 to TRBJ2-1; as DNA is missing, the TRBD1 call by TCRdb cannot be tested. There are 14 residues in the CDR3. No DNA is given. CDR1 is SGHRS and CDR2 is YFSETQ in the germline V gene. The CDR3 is CASSLVFGGHEQFF.

The CDR3 is CASSLGDRFTDTQYF. The chain recombines TRBV27 with TRBJ2-3; the TCRdb D gene call, TRBD1, has no DNA to confirm it. CDR3 length: 15 residues. The entry carries no DNA sequence. Per the germline V gene, CDR1 is MNHEY and CDR2 is SMNVEV (reference sequence).

CDR3 loop: CASSRPGTTRGYTF. This rearrangement joins TRBV19 to TRBJ1-2. The CDR3 covers 14 residues. There is no recorded DNA. Germline loops: CDR1 LNHDA, CDR2 SQIVND (reference sequence). The variable domain in full, completed from reference TRBV19 and TRBJ1-2, reads DGGITQSPKYLFRKEGQNVTLSCEQNLNHDAMYWYRQDPGQGLRLIYYSQIVNDFQKGDIAEGYSVSREKKESFPLTVTSAQKNPTAFYLCASSRPGTTRGYTFGSGTRLTVV.

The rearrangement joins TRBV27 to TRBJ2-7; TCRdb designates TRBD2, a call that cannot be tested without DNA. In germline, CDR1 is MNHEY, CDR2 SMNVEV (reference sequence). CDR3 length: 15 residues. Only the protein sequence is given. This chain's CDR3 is CASSSMDLRLREQYF.

CDR3 sequence reads: CASSRTGSYEQYF. The V call is TRBV5-1, the J call TRBJ2-7; absent DNA, TCRdb's TRBD1 call cannot be checked. This CDR3 is built from 13 residues. No DNA sequence is on record. The germline V gene has CDR1 SGHRS and CDR2 YFSETQ.

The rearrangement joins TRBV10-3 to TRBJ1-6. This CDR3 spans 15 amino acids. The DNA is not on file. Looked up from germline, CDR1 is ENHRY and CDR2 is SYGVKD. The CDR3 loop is CAISELSGSNSPLHF.

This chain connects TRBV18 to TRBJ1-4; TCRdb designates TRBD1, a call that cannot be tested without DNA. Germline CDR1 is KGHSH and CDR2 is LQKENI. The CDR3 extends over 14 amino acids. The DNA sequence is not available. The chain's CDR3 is CASSPSRVNEKLFF.

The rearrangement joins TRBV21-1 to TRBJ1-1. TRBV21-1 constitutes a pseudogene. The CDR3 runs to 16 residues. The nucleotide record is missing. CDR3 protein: CASSQCETFMDTEAFF.

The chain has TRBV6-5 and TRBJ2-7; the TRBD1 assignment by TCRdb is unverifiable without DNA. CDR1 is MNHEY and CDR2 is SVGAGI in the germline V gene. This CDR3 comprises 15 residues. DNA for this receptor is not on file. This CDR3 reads CASTRARTGSYEQYF.

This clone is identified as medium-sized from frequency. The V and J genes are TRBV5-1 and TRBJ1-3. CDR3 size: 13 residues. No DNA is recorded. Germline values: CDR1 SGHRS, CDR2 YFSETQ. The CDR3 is CASSFGSGNTIYF.

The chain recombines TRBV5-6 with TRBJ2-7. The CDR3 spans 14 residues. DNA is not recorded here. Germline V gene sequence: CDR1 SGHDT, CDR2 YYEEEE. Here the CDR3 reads CASSPSQNPYEQYF.

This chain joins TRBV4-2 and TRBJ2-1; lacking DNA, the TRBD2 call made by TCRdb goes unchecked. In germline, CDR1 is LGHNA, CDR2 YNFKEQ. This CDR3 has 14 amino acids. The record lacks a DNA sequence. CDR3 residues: CASSQTSGRNEQFF.

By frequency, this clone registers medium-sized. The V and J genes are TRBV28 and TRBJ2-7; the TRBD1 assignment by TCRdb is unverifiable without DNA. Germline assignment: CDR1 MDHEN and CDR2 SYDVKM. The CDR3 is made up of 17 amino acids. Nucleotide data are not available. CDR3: CASSLMNGQASSYEQYF.

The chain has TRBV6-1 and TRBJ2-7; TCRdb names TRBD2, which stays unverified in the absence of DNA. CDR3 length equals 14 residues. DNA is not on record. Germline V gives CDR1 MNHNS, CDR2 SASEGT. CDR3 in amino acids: CASSESGRTYEQYF.

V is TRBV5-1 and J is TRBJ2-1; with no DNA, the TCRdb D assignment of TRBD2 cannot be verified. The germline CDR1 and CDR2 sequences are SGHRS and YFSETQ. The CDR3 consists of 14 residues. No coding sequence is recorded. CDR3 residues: CASSVAGPYNEQFF.

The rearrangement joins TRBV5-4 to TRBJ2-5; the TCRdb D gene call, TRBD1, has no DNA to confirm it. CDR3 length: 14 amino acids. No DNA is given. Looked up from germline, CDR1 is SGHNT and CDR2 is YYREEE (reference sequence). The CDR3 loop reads CASSHLGREETQYF.

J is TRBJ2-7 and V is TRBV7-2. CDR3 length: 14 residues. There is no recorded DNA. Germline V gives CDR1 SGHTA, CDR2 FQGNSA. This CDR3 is CASSLGWTSYEQYF. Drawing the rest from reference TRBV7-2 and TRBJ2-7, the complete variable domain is GAGVSQSPSNKVTEKGKDVELRCDPISGHTALYWYRQSLGQGLEFLIYFQGNSAPDKSGLPSDRFSAERTGGSVSTLTIQRTQQEDSAVYLCASSLGWTSYEQYFGPGTRLTVT.

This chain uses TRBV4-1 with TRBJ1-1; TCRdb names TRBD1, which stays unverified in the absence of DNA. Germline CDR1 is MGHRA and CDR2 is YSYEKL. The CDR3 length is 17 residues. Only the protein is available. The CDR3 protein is CASSRDGTGIFDTEAFF.